This is a list of T cell receptor beta chains from one sample in a study of cytomegalovirus exposure and HLA in healthy donors. Only in-frame clones appear in the TCRdb table, and some are missing; sequencing was by immunoSEQ multiplex PCR. The sample has about 230,000 clones; around 80% are singletons. The sequencing sample was made of PBMCs. These receptor sequences come from a boy between 5 and 17 years old in good health and CMV-seronegative. The conserved cysteine and the conserved F or W are not part of the CDR3 here.

v_gene,len,CDR3aa
TRBV25-1,14,ASSPAGTAAGNTIY
TRBV10-3,14,AISESGGTAAYEQY
TRBV7-8,12,ASIKSRTENIQY
TRBV6-5,13,ASSYWTGQGYEQY
TRBV5-4,13,ASSPGLAGEYEQY
TRBV6-5,14,ASSYSAGVSGNTIY
TRBV5-4,13,ASRLGSPSGNEQF
TRBV29-1,11,SVRTSGYNEQF
TRBV10-3,12,AISAAGNSYEQY
TRBV18,11,ASSLQGQGAAF
TRBV7-9,11,ASSLDSWDGYT
TRBV11-2,11,ASSRGGIREQY
TRBV2,11,ASSGQGDQPQH
TRBV6-1,12,ASRGLAGRNEQF
TRBV7-9,16,ASSLGVWGTRSQETQY
TRBV5-1,13,ASSVDRGQTGELF
TRBV19,13,ASSITTGPYETQY
TRBV2,14,ASRYGAAGAQETQY
TRBV27,12,ASSLRGQGYEQY
TRBV13,13,ASSPHRVGTGELF
TRBV6-5,9,ASDDKTEAF
TRBV2,11,ASSPGQGSKLF
TRBV5-4,14,ASSFRQGGAKNIQY
TRBV11-2,12,ASSLTQGMETQY